Shown below are 27 T cell receptor beta chains from a single sample sequenced in a study of CD8 T cells in Susac syndrome. An input of about 0.45 to 1 ug of RNA was subjected to reverse transcription using random hexamers. Via MiXCR, TCRdb re-called the immunoSEQ multiplex PCR reads, giving one row per CDR3 protein. The table has some 400,000 distinct CDR3 sequences, 75% to 90% seen once. Specimen: CD8+ T cells from PBMCs. All receptors derive from a human donor with multiple sclerosis.

This clonotype appeared a single time. The chain joins TRBV4-1 to TRBJ1-4; D remains unclear. The CDR3 is 15 residues long. Germline lookup yields CDR1 MGHRA and CDR2 YSYEKL. Trimming removed 1 base at V and 5 bases at J, with 11 bases between. The CDR3 sequence: CASSQVDKWNEKLFF. CDR3 nucleotide sequence: TGCGCCAGCAGCCAAGTTGACAAGTGGAATGAAAAACTGTTTTTT.

The chain joins TRBV2 to TRBJ1-2; maybe TRBD1 (6 bases). From germline, CDR1 is SNHLY and CDR2 FYNNEI. The CDR3 covers 14 residues. Trimming took off 8 bases at V and 3 bases at J, with 16 bases between the two ends. The CDR3 reads CASPGHNSYYGYTF. DNA of the CDR3: TGTGCCAGCCCGGGACATAACTCCTACTATGGCTACACCTTC.

The chain has TRBV10-3 and TRBJ1-2; TRBD1 matches 7 bases. Per germline, CDR1 ENHRY and CDR2 SYGVKD. Losses at the gene ends were 6 bases for V and 4 bases for J; bases not matched to a gene: 11. The CDR3 covers 15 residues. The CDR3 coding sequence is TGTGCCATCAGCCAAGGCACAGGGGATACCTATGGCTACACCTTC. Its protein product is CAISQGTGDTYGYTF.

The gene calls are TRBV25-1 and TRBJ2-2, with 7 positions matching TRBD2. The ends lost 1 base at V and 3 bases at J; junction bases unmatched: 5. This CDR3 comprises 16 residues. Germline CDR1 and CDR2: MGHDK and SYGVNS. This CDR3 is CASSEWEGSDTGELFF. CDR3 nucleotide sequence: TGTGCCAGCAGTGAATGGGAGGGGTCCGACACCGGGGAGCTGTTTTTT.

The chain has TRBV15 and TRBJ2-7, with D unclear. This CDR3 has 13 amino acids. V gave up 8 bases and J gave up 2 bases, with 13 bases separating them. Germline assignment: CDR1 LNHNV and CDR2 YYDKDF (reference sequence). This CDR3 reads CATSSSTAYEQYF. CDR3 coding DNA: TGTGCCACCTCCTCGAGTACCGCCTACGAGCAGTACTTC.

This clonotype was recorded only once. The V and J genes are TRBV5-6 and TRBJ2-4; TRBD1 agrees at 7 bases. The J segment lost 8 bases and the V segment lost 3 bases, leaving 14 bases of the junction unmatched. The CDR3 covers 16 residues. Germline-derived CDR1 and CDR2 are SGHDT and YYEEEE. CDR3 nucleotides: TGTGCCAGCAGCTCACCCCGAGAGATGACAGGGTACATTCAGTACTTC. Its translation is CASSSPREMTGYIQYF.

This chain links TRBV11-2 with TRBJ2-1; D is ambiguous. V was clipped by 0 bases and J by 7 bases, with 7 bases between them. Per germline, CDR1 SGHAT and CDR2 FQNNGV. The CDR3 totals 13 residues. Written as DNA, the CDR3 is TGTGCCAGCAGCTTAGATGGGTCTAATGAGCAGTTCTTC. Translated, it gives CASSLDGSNEQFF.

This clonotype was detected only a few times. The rearrangement uses TRBV6-2 or TRBV6-3 and TRBJ2-7, with D perhaps TRBD1 or TRBD2 (5 bases each). This CDR3 contains 13 residues. Germline V gives CDR1 MNHEY, CDR2 SVGEGT. V dropped 6 bases and J dropped 2 bases, with 11 bases sitting between them. The chain's CDR3 is CASSWGRTYEQYF. The CDR3 coding sequence is TGTGCCAGCAGCTGGGGACGGACCTACGAGCAGTACTTC.

The chain has TRBV6-1 and TRBJ1-2; 9 positions agree with TRBD1. Germline V lookup: CDR1 MNHNS, CDR2 SASEGT. Trimming at V came to 6 bases and at J to 1 base, leaving 6 bases not matched to a gene. The CDR3 runs to 15 residues. The CDR3 nucleotides read TGTGCCAGCAGAGGTCCGGGACAGGGTAACTATGGCTACACCTTC. As protein: CASRGPGQGNYGYTF.

The chain has TRBV4-1 and TRBJ2-1; TRBD2 matches 9 bases. V lost 3 bases and J lost 2; bases outside the gene matches: 5. CDR1 is MGHRA and CDR2 is YSYEKL in the germline V gene. The CDR3 is 16 amino acids. This CDR3 reads CASSQSSGNAYNEQFF. CDR3 nucleotide sequence: TGCGCCAGCAGCCAGTCTAGCGGGAATGCCTACAATGAGCAGTTCTTC.

This sequence joins TRBV29-1 and TRBJ1-1, with D perhaps TRBD1 (6 bases). Germline CDR1 reads SQVTM; CDR2 reads ANQGSEA. The germline V and J ends were trimmed by 4 bases and 6 bases, with 15 bases remaining between them. The CDR3 is 13 residues long. The CDR3: CSVGRGDRAEAFF. Written as DNA, the CDR3 is TGCAGCGTTGGAAGGGGGGATCGAGCTGAAGCTTTCTTT.

This clonotype is a singleton in its sample. The gene calls are TRBV12-3 or TRBV12-4 and TRBJ2-1, with TRBD2 matching over 11 bases. V trimming: 5 bases; J trimming: 7 bases; junction bases outside the gene matches: 7. CDR3 length: 15 residues. The CDR3 spells CASSLLTSGVNEQFF. The CDR3 DNA reads as TGTGCCAGCAGTCTTTTGACTAGCGGGGTTAATGAGCAGTTCTTC.

This clonotype was counted once. This chain uses TRBV3-1 with TRBJ2-7, with 8 bases aligning to TRBD1. The V gene's germline CDR1 is LGHDT and CDR2 YNNKEL (reference sequence). V lost 8 bases, J lost 12 bases, and 12 bases stayed unmatched. The length of the CDR3 is 12 residues. The CDR3 loop reads CASEDRGIRLYF. The CDR3 region has the DNA TGTGCCAGCGAAGACAGGGGAATCAGACTGTACTTC.

The chain carries TRBV4-1 and TRBJ2-5; weak D call: TRBD2 (7 bases). The ends were cut back, 0 bases at V and 5 bases at J, with 13 bases in the middle. Germline loops: CDR1 MGHRA, CDR2 YSYEKL. The CDR3 loop spans 15 amino acids. The CDR3 region has the DNA TGCGCCAGCAGCCAAGATCCAGGGGAGGGCGAGACCCAGTACTTC. Its translation is CASSQDPGEGETQYF.

J is TRBJ2-3 and V is TRBV6-2 or TRBV6-3; a possible D gene is TRBD1 (6 bases). V lost 2 bases, J lost 0 bases, and 15 bases lay in between. This CDR3 has 17 residues. Germline values: CDR1 MNHEY, CDR2 SVGEGT. The CDR3 coding sequence is TGTGCCAGCAGTTACAACCCCAGGGGCGATAGCACAGATACGCAGTATTTT. As protein: CASSYNPRGDSTDTQYF.

The chain is built from TRBV4-1 and TRBJ2-7, with D possibly being TRBD1 (5 bases). The CDR3 spans 15 residues. Germline CDR1 is MGHRA and CDR2 is YSYEKL. The V end was cut by 0 bases, the J end by 2 bases, with 11 bases between. DNA of the CDR3: TGCGCCAGCAGCCAAGAGGGGCAGGAAACCTACGAGCAGTACTTC. Translation gives CASSQEGQETYEQYF.

J is TRBJ2-7 and V is TRBV4-2; TRBD1 might be the D (5 bases). The CDR3 is 13 amino acids. Trimming took 3 bases from V and 3 from J, leaving 9 bases between them. Germline assignment: CDR1 LGHNA and CDR2 YNFKEQ. The CDR3: CASSHPDSYEQYF. The DNA for the CDR3 is TGTGCCAGCAGCCACCCTGACAGCTACGAGCAGTACTTC.

The chain couples TRBV4-1 to TRBJ1-6, with no clear D. Germline CDR1 reads MGHRA; CDR2 reads YSYEKL. With 0 bases removed from V and 8 bases from J, the gap between germline ends came to 11 bases. CDR3 length: 15 amino acids. The CDR3: CASSQDISLHSPLHF. The CDR3 nucleotides are TGCGCCAGCAGCCAAGATATTAGCCTGCATTCACCCCTCCACTTT.

This rearrangement joins TRBV7-8 to TRBJ2-5; 13 bases are shared with TRBD2. The J segment lost 5 bases and the V segment lost 0 bases, leaving 3 bases of the junction unmatched. The CDR3 runs 16 residues. Per the germline V gene, CDR1 is SGHVS and CDR2 is FQNEAQ. The CDR3 region is CASSLAGLAGVETQYF. The DNA for the CDR3 is TGTGCCAGCAGCTTAGCAGGACTAGCGGGAGTTGAGACCCAGTACTTC.

The rearrangement links TRBV20-1 to TRBJ2-1; D may correspond to TRBD1 or TRBD2 (6 bases each). The CDR3 loop spans 14 amino acids. CDR1 and CDR2 (germline): DFQATT, SNEGSKA (reference sequence). V gave up 1 base and J gave up 3 bases, with 10 bases separating them. The CDR3 coding sequence is TGCAGTGCTAGAGCGGGGGACATCTACAATGAGCAGTTCTTC. This gives the protein CSARAGDIYNEQFF.

This clonotype came up a few times. The rearrangement joins TRBV27 to TRBJ2-7; 9 nucleotides align to TRBD2. The CDR3 spans 14 residues. In germline, CDR1 is MNHEY, CDR2 SMNVEV (reference sequence). V lost 2 bases and J lost 2; bases outside the gene matches: 1. The CDR3 DNA sequence: TGTGCCAGCAGTTTACTAGCGGGGACCTACGAGCAGTACTTC. Translation: CASSLLAGTYEQYF.

This clonotype has a handful of counts. The V gene is TRBV6-1, the J gene TRBJ2-6; D gene unclear. Germline CDR1 reads MNHNS; CDR2 reads SASEGT. The V gene lost 3 bases and the J gene lost 0 bases, with 6 bases spanning the gap. This CDR3 region has 15 residues. DNA of the CDR3: TGTGCCAGCAGTGATGAGGTCTCTGGGGCCAACGTCCTGACTTTC. Its translation is CASSDEVSGANVLTF.

This sequence joins TRBV4-2 and TRBJ1-1; TRBD1 might be the D (6 bases). The CDR3 loop spans 14 amino acids. CDR1 and CDR2 (germline): LGHNA, YNFKEQ. Trimming removed 5 bases from V and 8 bases from J, with 18 bases in between. CDR3 residues: CASSYPGAYQEAFF. The CDR3 DNA reads as TGTGCCAGCAGCTATCCAGGGGCGTATCAAGAAGCTTTCTTT.

This clonotype was counted a few times. The genes are TRBV6-1 and TRBJ2-7, with TRBD1 as a possible D gene (6 bases). The CDR3 runs to 13 residues. Germline CDR1 reads MNHNS; CDR2 reads SASEGT. Trimming shortened V by 5 bases and J by 5 bases, and 13 bases separated the two germline ends. The CDR3 protein is CASSPRQVDEQYF. For the CDR3, the DNA is TGTGCCAGCAGTCCTAGACAGGTTGACGAGCAGTACTTC.

The V and J genes are TRBV11-2 and TRBJ2-7; the match to TRBD1 covers 8 bases. CDR1 is SGHAT and CDR2 is FQNNGV in the germline V gene. This CDR3 has 15 residues. Trimming took 2 bases from V and 2 from J; bases not matched to a gene: 5. This CDR3 reads CASSLSQGAPYEQYF. Written as DNA, the CDR3 is TGTGCCAGCAGCTTATCGCAGGGGGCCCCCTACGAGCAGTACTTC.

The CDR3 here is CASSPGGPNYGYTF. CDR3 DNA: TGTGCCAGCTCACCGGGGGGCCCTAACTATGGCTACACCTTC. V usage is TRBV18 and J usage is TRBJ1-2; D may be TRBD1 (6 bases). The V gene lost 3 bases and the J gene lost 0 bases, with 8 bases spanning the gap. The CDR3 length is 14 residues. CDR1 is KGHSH, CDR2 LQKENI, per germline.

The chain combines TRBV5-1 with TRBJ2-1, with D possibly being TRBD1 (5 bases). This CDR3 is 15 amino acids long. Germline V CDR1 and CDR2: SGHRS, YFSETQ. Trimming stripped 2 bases from V and 4 bases from J, with 13 bases between. The CDR3 bases are TGCGCCAGCAGCTTTCGAGACAGTCTTTACAATGAGCAGTTCTTC. This encodes CASSFRDSLYNEQFF.